This T cell receptor (beta chain) was sequenced for a study of blood T cell repertoires in COVID-19 (TCRdb year 2020). Broadly, across the study: Samples covering the acute and convalescent phases of COVID-19 were provided by collaborators in the United States, Italy and Spain. The material from the prospective study consisted of cDNA or gDNA derived from T cells, B-cell-depleted T cells, or PBMCs. Deeply sampled blood TCRbeta repertoires from subjects exposed to, actively infected with, or recovered from COVID-19 were included in the dataset. The repertoires were released in a freely available public database intended as a resource for research on the immune response to SARS-CoV-2. The samples were drawn from two sources: the first 160 participants of the ongoing ImmuneRACE study, and 1,200 or so subjects contributed by 6 global collaborators. Sample metadata almost always included a de-identified subject ID, COVID-19 status, age in years and sex. Where HLA class I and class II types were available, the types were taken from metadata supplied by the sample provider, not from assay-based typing. Here is what the overall study found, with its caveats: The quantity of clinical and demographic metadata differed by source and by participant and was supplied without curation.

V was cut back by 3 bases and J by 2 bases, leaving a gap of 11 bases between them. Via the germline V gene, CDR1 is MDHEN and CDR2 SYDVKM. From its cysteine to its phenylalanine, the CDR3 spans 15 amino acids. The DNA shown is the 45-base CDR3, in frame from base 1. Collaborating institutions collected whole blood in K2EDTA tubes following their own protocols. Collaborator samples were shipped for TCRbeta analysis as frozen whole blood, isolated PBMCs, or DNA extracted from either sample type. Turning to this clone: Its antigen is still unknown. Base qualities are not at hand, and no much larger clone is one base apart.

The immunoSEQ Assay, a bias-controlled multiplex PCR, was used to amplify TCRbeta CDR3 regions from genomic DNA. The paper's processing steps were these. Nucleated cell counts per sample were estimated from amplification of reference gene primers within the assay. To quantify the absolute abundance of each unique TCRbeta CDR3 rearrangement, sequence reads were collapsed and filtered. For each sample, productive Simpson clonality was calculated as the square root of Simpson's diversity index over productive rearrangements. In its TCRdb copy, this immuneACCESS table keeps in-frame sequences only and misses some clones. Where compared with another copy, unresolved V genes explain less than half of these, and the others have no known cause. V, J and clone size reflect that table, while D and trimming were determined from the DNA. This sample comprises around 95,000 clones, around 85% of them detected only once. The ten top clones hold about an eighth of the sample.

Sequenced material: peripheral blood. This receptor was identified in a man aged 50 to 60 with active or convalescent COVID-19. The receptor chain draws on TRBV28 and TRBJ2-4, with the D gene uncertain. The DNA sequence is TGTGCCAGCAGTTTCGTACAGCTCACCAAAAACATTCAGTACTTC. Translated, this gives CASSFVQLTKNIQYF.